Listed below are T cell receptor beta chains from one sample, sequenced in a study of regulatory T cells in long-lasting Graves disease. TCRdb processed the multiplex PCR reads anew with MiXCR; each CDR3 protein has one entry. The profile shows 350,000 to 400,000 distinct CDR3 sequences, 15% to 17% of them singletons. The sequenced sample was peripheral blood mononuclear cells (PBMCs), obtained at new diagnosis, from a patient treated with antithyroid drugs. These receptor sequences come from a female donor with Graves disease. CDR3s include the opening cysteine and the closing phenylalanine or tryptophan. D genes are given only for firm matches. Where a row states a size, it is once, few, many or the class of an expanded clone; other rows omit it.

j_gene,v_gene,abundance,d_gene,len,CDR3nt,CDR3aa
TRBJ2-5,TRBV2,many,TRBD1,14,TGTGCCAGCAGTGGCGGGACAGGACAAGAGACCCAGTACTTC,CASSGGTGQETQYF
TRBJ1-6,TRBV12-5,.,TRBD1,15,TGTGCTAGTGGTCCCGCGGACAGGAATAATTCACCCCTCCACTTT,CASGPADRNNSPLHF
TRBJ2-7,TRBV7-2,many,TRBD1,16,TGTGCCAGCAGCCACGGGGCTGGGACAGGGTCCTACGAGCAGTACTTC,CASSHGAGTGSYEQYF
TRBJ2-3,TRBV12-3/TRBV12-4,many,TRBD2,16,TGTGCCAGCAGTTTATCAGCAGCGGGAGGCACAGATACGCAGTATTTT,CASSLSAAGGTDTQYF
TRBJ1-3,TRBV12-3/TRBV12-4,.,TRBD1,16,TGTGCCAGCAGACGGACAGGGGGCGCAGCTGGAAACACCATATATTTT,CASRRTGGAAGNTIYF
TRBJ1-5,TRBV19,.,TRBD1,16,TGTGCCAGTAGTCCCTACACAGGGGGCAGCAATCAGCCCCAGCATTTT,CASSPYTGGSNQPQHF
TRBJ1-5,TRBV5-5,many,.,15,TGTGCCAGCAGCGCGGGTGGGGGGGGCGATCAGCCCCAGCATTTT,CASSAGGGGDQPQHF
TRBJ1-1,TRBV5-1,many,.,14,TGTGCCAGCAGCGTTCGGACAGAGAACACTGAAGCTTTCTTT,CASSVRTENTEAFF
TRBJ2-2,TRBV20-1,few,.,13,TGCAGTGCCCGTACGACGGGCACCGGGGAGCTGTTTTTT,CSARTTGTGELFF
TRBJ2-1,TRBV19,many,TRBD2,16,TGTGCCAGTACTACGGGAACTAGCGGGAGTTACAATGAGCAGTTCTTC,CASTTGTSGSYNEQFF
TRBJ2-7,TRBV4-1,.,TRBD1,16,TGCGCCAGCAGTTTGAGGACCGGGGACAGCTCCTACGAGCAGTACTTC,CASSLRTGDSSYEQYF
TRBJ1-2,TRBV5-5,.,.,12,TGTGCCAGCAGCTTCGAGGGATCGTCAAACACCTTC,CASSFEGSSNTF
TRBJ2-5,TRBV7-3,few,.,13,TGTGCCAGCAGCTTAACCACTCAAGAGACCCAGTACTTC,CASSLTTQETQYF
TRBJ2-3,TRBV4-2,many,TRBD2,17,TGTGCCAGCAGCCAGAGGGGACTAGCGGGAGGAACAGATACGCAGTATTTT,CASSQRGLAGGTDTQYF
TRBJ2-1,TRBV28,.,TRBD1,15,TGTGCCAGCAGCCGGGGACAGTACTCCTACAATGAGCAGTTCTTC,CASSRGQYSYNEQFF
TRBJ1-2,TRBV12-3/TRBV12-4,.,.,17,TGTGCCAGCAGTTTAGGCCCAGGGACAACCCCTAACTATGGCTACACCTTC,CASSLGPGTTPNYGYTF
TRBJ1-3,TRBV5-1,many,TRBD1,18,TGCGCCAGCAGCCCAAGGACAGGGGAAGGATCGTGGGGAAACACCATATATTTT,CASSPRTGEGSWGNTIYF